This entry describes one T cell receptor (beta chain). Its antigen remains unidentified. No per-base quality is available; no much larger clone lies one base away. These data are taken from a study of blood T cell repertoires in COVID-19 (dated by TCRdb to the early 2020s). At the level of the whole study: The collaborator samples originated in the United States, Italy and Spain and spanned the acute and convalescent phases of COVID-19. The prospective study material was composed of cDNA or gDNA derived from T cells, B-cell-depleted T cells, or PBMCs. Deeply sampled blood TCRbeta repertoires from subjects exposed to, actively infected with, or recovered from COVID-19 were included in the dataset. The repertoires were released in a freely available public database meant as a resource for research on the immune response to SARS-CoV-2. Samples were obtained from the ongoing ImmuneRACE study (first 160 participants) and from about 1,300 subjects provided by 6 global collaborators. The sample metadata nearly always contained a de-identified subject ID, COVID-19 status, age in years and sex. Where HLA class I and class II types were available, the types were taken from metadata supplied by the sample provider, not from assay-based typing.

TCRbeta CDR3 regions were amplified from genomic DNA using the immunoSEQ Assay, a bias-controlled multiplex PCR. Concerning the study's data processing: The number of nucleated cells in each sample was estimated by amplification of reference gene primers within the assay. To quantify the absolute abundance of each unique TCRbeta CDR3 rearrangement, sequence reads were collapsed and filtered. For each sample, productive Simpson clonality was calculated by taking the square root of Simpson's diversity index across productive rearrangements. Entries here come from immuneACCESS through TCRdb and include only in-frame sequences with V and J called. Some clones fail to appear in such tables; in the studies checked, an unresolved V gene covers under half of the shortfall, and the cause of the remainder is unknown. The DNA was the basis for D and trimming; V, J and clone size are from that table. For this sample there are 50,000 to 55,000 clones; about 80% appear just once. The ten largest make up 14% to 15% of the sample.

Measured from the cysteine to the phenylalanine, the CDR3 is 16 residues long. Here the CDR3 DNA is all that survives: 48 bases in frame from base 1. Taken from the germline V gene (reference sequence), the CDR1 and CDR2 loops are LGHDT and YNNKEL. V loses 3 bases, J loses 9 bases, and the germline ends lie 18 bases apart. The collaborating institutions used their own protocols to collect whole blood in K2EDTA tubes. For TCRbeta analysis, collaborator samples were shipped as frozen whole blood, as isolated PBMCs, or as DNA extracted from either sample type. Overall study results and their limits: The amount of clinical and demographic metadata varied by source and participant and was provided uncurated.

The receptor chain draws on TRBV3-1 (or the pseudogene TRBV3-2) and TRBJ1-6; the D gene cannot be named for sure. The receptor was derived from a human donor in a cohort sampled during active COVID-19. The sample was peripheral blood. Here is the DNA: TGTGCCAGCAGCCAGCAACCAGTCATGGTCAGTTCACCCCTCCACTTT. Its protein reads: CASSQQPVMVSSPLHF.